This passage covers 26 T cell receptor beta chains from one sample sequenced in a study of T cells in Graves' hyperthyroidism and ophthalmopathy. The source material, RNA transcripts, was used to amplify TCR beta CDR3 regions. A set of HTBI primers served as the primers for a first-round RT-PCR of the TCR CDR3. TCRdb reprocessed the multiplex PCR reads via MiXCR and lists one record per CDR3 protein. The data hold roughly 380,000 distinct CDR3 sequences, with roughly 12% observed a single time. Material for sequencing was blood. These receptors were taken from a man between 25 and 39 years old with Graves' hyperthyroidism that later progressed to Graves' ophthalmopathy.

In its sample, this clonotype was seen many times. This chain links TRBV5-8 with TRBJ1-4, with D possibly TRBD1 on 6 matching bases. Trimming removed 2 bases from V and 5 bases from J, with 10 bases in between. CDR3 length equals 14 residues. CDR1 SGHTS and CDR2 YDEGEE come from the germline V gene. The CDR3 is CASSLRQANEKLFF. CDR3 nucleotides: TGTGCCAGCAGCTTAAGACAGGCGAATGAAAAACTGTTTTTT.

V is TRBV6-1 and J is TRBJ1-2; unclear D gene. CDR3 length: 15 amino acids. The germline gives CDR1 MNHNS, CDR2 SASEGT. V was shortened by 7 bases and J by 1 base, with 16 bases between the two germline ends. CDR3 protein: CASTPLGEDNYGYTF. DNA of the CDR3: TGTGCCAGCACCCCCCTGGGAGAAGATAACTATGGCTACACCTTC.

The CDR3 DNA follows: TGTGCCAGCAGCTCCTGGGTTATTGGGAACACTGAAGCTTTCTTT. Its translation is CASSSWVIGNTEAFF. V and J are TRBV5-4 and TRBJ1-1, with D uncertain. Trimming removed 3 bases from V and 1 base from J, with 13 bases in between. The germline CDR1 and CDR2 sequences are SGHNT and YYREEE (reference sequence). CDR3 length: 15 amino acids.

This clonotype showed up just a few times. The rearrangement joins TRBV19 to TRBJ1-6; no clear D. V gave up 0 bases and J gave up 4 bases, with 13 bases separating them. Germline V CDR1 and CDR2: LNHDA, SQIVND (reference sequence). CDR3 size: 17 residues. The CDR3 region is CASSIDTLDGYNSPLHF. The CDR3 DNA is TGTGCCAGTAGTATAGATACCCTGGATGGATATAATTCACCCCTCCACTTT.

In its sample, this clonotype was seen many times. The chain carries TRBV28 and TRBJ2-5; D is uncertain. The germline CDR1 and CDR2 sequences are MDHEN and SYDVKM. Trimming took off 3 bases at V and 5 bases at J, with 7 bases between the two ends. The CDR3 length is 12 residues. CDR3 DNA sequence: TGTGCCAGCAGTTTTGGCGCGGAGACCCAGTACTTC. It yields the protein CASSFGAETQYF.

To note about this clonotype: Given a much more abundant clone one base away, this may be a read error. CDR3 region: CAALSGDGTEAFF. The CDR3 DNA is TGTGCCGCCCTCTCAGGGGACGGAACTGAAGCTTTCTTT. This chain uses TRBV2 with TRBJ1-1; D may be TRBD1 (6 bases). V was clipped by 11 bases and J by 5 bases, with 18 bases between them. CDR3 length: 13 residues. Germline-derived CDR1 and CDR2 are SNHLY and FYNNEI. Variable domain in full (rest from reference TRBV2 and TRBJ1-1): EPEVTQTPSHQVTQMGQEVILRCVPISNHLYFYWYRQILGQKVEFLVSFYNNEISEKSEIFDDQFSVERPDGSNFTLKIRSTKLEDSAMYFCAALSGDGTEAFFGQGTRLTVV.

The rearrangement joins TRBV5-5 to TRBJ2-2; D is uncertain. CDR1 and CDR2 (germline): SGHKS, YYEKEE (reference sequence). The length of the CDR3 is 15 residues. Trimming took off 4 bases at V and 4 bases at J, with 14 bases between the two ends. The CDR3 bases are TGTGCCAGCAGCCTCCTATCGGCGGCCACCGGGGAGCTGTTTTTT. It translates to CASSLLSAATGELFF.

The chain joins TRBV27 to TRBJ2-2, with D possibly matching TRBD2 (6 bases). Trimming took 3 bases from V and 0 from J, leaving 17 bases between them. Germline CDR1 MNHEY, CDR2 SMNVEV (reference sequence). The CDR3 totals 18 residues. CDR3 coding DNA: TGTGCCAGCAGTTTGGGAGCGGGTATTGGGGCGAACACCGGGGAGCTGTTTTTT. It encodes CASSLGAGIGANTGELFF.

The table lists this clonotype with many counts. The genes are TRBV7-9 and TRBJ2-7; 10 bases line up with TRBD1. Germline V gene sequence: CDR1 SEHNR, CDR2 FQNEAQ (reference sequence). V dropped 4 bases and J dropped 2; count of bases not matched to a gene: 5. This CDR3 has 15 residues. CDR3 DNA: TGTGCCAGCAGCTCCAGGACAGGGGGAACCTACGAGCAGTACTTC. It yields the protein CASSSRTGGTYEQYF.

J is TRBJ2-7 and V is TRBV6-1, with D unclear. Germline-derived CDR1 and CDR2 are MNHNS and SASEGT. Trimming stripped 4 bases from V and 7 bases from J, with 14 bases between. The CDR3 sequence is 13 residues long. CDR3 nucleotides: TGTGCCAGCAGTGCGATGGACCGCAGGGAGCAGTACTTC. Its protein product is CASSAMDRREQYF.

The sample holds many counts of this clonotype. The CDR3 DNA is TGTGCCAGCAGTTACTCGTCGTTAGGCAATCAGCCCCAGCATTTT. Its translation is CASSYSSLGNQPQHF. The rearrangement uses TRBV6-6 and TRBJ1-5; unclear D gene. V was shortened by 0 bases and J by 2 bases, with 8 bases between the two germline ends. Germline V gene sequence: CDR1 MNHNY, CDR2 SVGAGI (reference sequence). This CDR3 has 15 amino acids.

This clonotype appeared many times. The chain has TRBV14 and TRBJ2-3; TRBD2 might be the D (5 bases). This CDR3 has 15 residues. The V end was cut by 1 base, the J end by 2 bases, with 10 bases between. The germline gives CDR1 SGHDN, CDR2 FVKESK. The CDR3 nucleotides are TGTGCCAGCAGCCAAGGAGGTAGCGACACAGATACGCAGTATTTT. It translates to CASSQGGSDTDTQYF.

This clonotype was seen repeatedly, ten times or more. The V and J genes are TRBV7-8 and TRBJ2-7, with D possibly matching TRBD1 (6 bases). The germline gives CDR1 SGHVS, CDR2 FQNEAQ. Trimming shortened V by 5 bases and J by 1 base, and 12 bases separated the two germline ends. The CDR3 extends over 14 amino acids. The CDR3 is CASSLRDISYEQYF. DNA of the CDR3: TGTGCCAGCAGCCTCCGGGACATTTCCTACGAGCAGTACTTC.

This clonotype was detected many times. The chain links TRBV6-1 to TRBJ1-1; D perhaps matches TRBD1 (6 bases). The CDR3 spans 14 residues. Trimming took off 6 bases at V and 1 base at J, with 12 bases between the two ends. Germline values: CDR1 MNHNS, CDR2 SASEGT. The CDR3 loop is CASRWDTSNTEAFF. CDR3 DNA sequence: TGTGCCAGCAGGTGGGACACTTCGAACACTGAAGCTTTCTTT.

V gene TRBV7-9 combines with J gene TRBJ1-4, with D perhaps TRBD1 (6 bases). Germline CDR1 reads SEHNR; CDR2 reads FQNEAQ (reference sequence). Trimming stripped 4 bases from V and 8 bases from J, with 14 bases between. This CDR3 is built from 14 residues. CDR3 in DNA: TGTGCCAGCAGCTCCCCCAGACAGGCAGAAAAACTGTTTTTT. This gives the protein CASSSPRQAEKLFF.

This clonotype has at least ten counts. The rearrangement uses TRBV7-8 and TRBJ1-4; possible D gene TRBD1, 5 bases. The V end was cut by 1 base, the J end by 8 bases, with 14 bases between. The CDR3 is made up of 15 amino acids. The germline CDR1 and CDR2 sequences are SGHVS and FQNEAQ. CDR3 loop: CASSLVGTGREKLFF. CDR3 nucleotides: TGTGCCAGCAGCTTAGTTGGGACTGGAAGGGAAAAACTGTTTTTT.

The chain recombines TRBV19 with TRBJ2-2, with TRBD1 as a possible D gene (5 bases). This CDR3 contains 15 residues. Germline V gene sequence: CDR1 LNHDA, CDR2 SQIVND (reference sequence). The ends were cut back, 5 bases at V and 10 bases at J, with 20 bases in the middle. Written as DNA, the CDR3 is TGTGCCAGTAGTTCCCGAAGGGCAGGGATCGAGGAGCTGTTTTTT. Translating gives CASSSRRAGIEELFF.

This clonotype was seen many times. The V call is TRBV2, the J call TRBJ2-7; no definite D call. Germline loops: CDR1 SNHLY, CDR2 FYNNEI. V shed 3 bases and J shed 2 bases, with 11 bases lying between them. There are 14 residues in the CDR3. The CDR3: CASSDVGRAYEQYF. In DNA, the CDR3 is TGTGCCAGCAGTGACGTCGGTCGGGCCTACGAGCAGTACTTC.

This clonotype ranks as medium-sized. The CDR3 DNA sequence: TGTGCCAGCAGCTTAGGGGGCAGGGTGGAGACCCAGTACTTC. Translating gives CASSLGGRVETQYF. The V call is TRBV11-2, the J call TRBJ2-5, with a weak D call TRBD1 (5 bases). Trimming left V 1 base short and J 5 bases short, with 11 bases between. Germline V gene lookup returns CDR1 SGHAT and CDR2 FQNNGV. The CDR3 runs 14 residues.

This chain joins TRBV6-1 and TRBJ1-2; the match to TRBD1 covers 11 bases. Per the germline V gene, CDR1 is MNHNS and CDR2 is SASEGT. This CDR3 region has 12 residues. The trim removed 5 bases at V and 9 bases at J, leaving 2 bases unmatched. The DNA of the CDR3 is TGTGCCAGCAGTAGGACAGGGGGCCGCTACACCTTC. The encoded protein is CASSRTGGRYTF.

This rearrangement joins TRBV6-1 to TRBJ2-7; tentative D call: TRBD1 (6 bases). The CDR3 spans 15 residues. Trimming removed 7 bases from V and 0 bases from J, with 16 bases in between. Germline-derived CDR1 and CDR2 are MNHNS and SASEGT. The CDR3 DNA is TGTGCCAGCACGCTTCGTGGGGGCAGCTCCTACGAGCAGTACTTC. Translated, it gives CASTLRGGSSYEQYF.

This clonotype was detected many times. The rearrangement links TRBV14 to TRBJ2-1, with unresolved D. Germline values: CDR1 SGHDN, CDR2 FVKESK. The V gene lost 0 bases and the J gene lost 6 bases, with 6 bases spanning the gap. This CDR3 spans 13 amino acids. The CDR3 loop is CASSQDRANEQFF. The CDR3 DNA sequence: TGTGCCAGCAGCCAAGATAGAGCCAATGAGCAGTTCTTC.

This clonotype was recorded at least ten times. This chain connects TRBV30 to TRBJ1-4; no reliable D call. The ends were cut back, 2 bases at V and 4 bases at J, with 11 bases in the middle. The CDR3 extends over 14 amino acids. The germline CDR1 and CDR2 sequences are GTSNPN and SVGIG (reference sequence). CDR3: CAWSRARINEKLFF. As DNA, the CDR3 is TGTGCCTGGAGTAGAGCGCGGATTAATGAAAAACTGTTTTTT.

This sequence joins TRBV20-1 and TRBJ2-5; TRBD2 aligns across 11 bases. V gave up 4 bases and J gave up 4 bases; unmatched junction bases: 8. Germline CDR1 DFQATT, CDR2 SNEGSKA (reference sequence). The CDR3 runs 15 residues. CDR3 residues: CSATVAGGLGETQYF. The CDR3 region has the DNA TGCAGTGCTACAGTAGCGGGGGGGCTGGGAGAGACCCAGTACTTC.

This clonotype was detected ten times or more. The CDR3 coding sequence is TGTGCCAGCAGTGACCCAGGGCCGAAGACCCAGTACTTC. Its translation: CASSDPGPKTQYF. The chain employs TRBV6-1 and TRBJ2-5; perhaps TRBD1 as D (5 bases). V was cut by 3 bases and J by 6 bases, with 11 bases left in between. This CDR3 has 13 amino acids. The germline V gene has CDR1 MNHNS and CDR2 SASEGT.

This clonotype was seen a few times. The CDR3 protein is CASSQDPGEQYF. The CDR3, as DNA: TGCGCCAGCAGCCAAGATCCGGGCGAGCAGTACTTC. The V gene is TRBV4-1, the J gene TRBJ2-7; D gene unclear. CDR1 and CDR2 (germline): MGHRA, YSYEKL. There are 12 residues in the CDR3. V lost 0 bases, J lost 6 bases, and 6 bases lay in between.